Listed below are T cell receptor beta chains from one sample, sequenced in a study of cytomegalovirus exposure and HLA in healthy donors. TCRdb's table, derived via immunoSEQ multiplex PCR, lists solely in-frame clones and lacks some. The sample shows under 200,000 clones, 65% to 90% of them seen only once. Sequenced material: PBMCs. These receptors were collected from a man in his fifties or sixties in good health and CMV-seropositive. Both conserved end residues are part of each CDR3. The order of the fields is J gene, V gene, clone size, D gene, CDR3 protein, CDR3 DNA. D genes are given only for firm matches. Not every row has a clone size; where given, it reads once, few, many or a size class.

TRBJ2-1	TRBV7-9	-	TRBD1	CASSPYRDRGNEQFF	TGTGCCAGCAGCCCCTACCGGGACAGGGGCAATGAGCAGTTCTTC
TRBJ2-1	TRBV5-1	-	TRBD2	CASTPTSGGAWEQFF	TGCGCCAGCACCCCGACTAGCGGGGGGGCCTGGGAGCAGTTCTTC
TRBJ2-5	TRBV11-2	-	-	CASSLNPRSLETQYF	TGTGCCAGCAGCTTAAACCCGAGATCCCTAGAGACCCAGTACTTC
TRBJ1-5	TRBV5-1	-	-	CASSRGGEGRHQPQHF	TGCGCCAGCAGCCGTGGGGGCGAGGGGCGGCATCAGCCCCAGCATTTT
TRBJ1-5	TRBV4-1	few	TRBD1	CASSPSRDRGPQHF	TGCGCCAGCAGCCCGTCCCGGGACAGGGGGCCCCAGCATTTT
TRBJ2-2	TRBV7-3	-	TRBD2	CASSLWAGDLTGELFF	TGTGCCAGCAGCTTATGGGCGGGGGACCTCACCGGGGAGCTGTTTTTT
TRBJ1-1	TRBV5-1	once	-	CASSSSTGISNAEAFF	TGCGCCAGCAGCTCGTCTACCGGGATCTCTAATGCTGAAGCTTTCTTT
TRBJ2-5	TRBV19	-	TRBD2	CASSIAGGETQYF	TGTGCCAGTAGTATAGCGGGGGGAGAGACCCAGTACTTC
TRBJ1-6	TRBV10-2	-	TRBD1	CASSTGQGARSPLHF	TGCGCCAGCAGCACGGGACAGGGGGCAAGATCACCCCTCCACTTT
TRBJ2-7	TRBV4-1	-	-	CASSQTRNPSYEQYF	TGCGCCAGCAGCCAAACTCGAAACCCGTCCTACGAGCAGTACTTC
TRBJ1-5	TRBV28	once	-	CASREQGLDQPQHF	TGTGCCAGCAGAGAGCAGGGATTAGATCAGCCCCAGCATTTT
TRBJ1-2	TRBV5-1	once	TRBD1	CASSPGQTNGYTF	TGCGCCAGCAGCCCGGGACAGACTAATGGCTACACCTTC
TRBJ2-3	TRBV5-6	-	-	CASSHEVDTQYF	TGTGCCAGCAGTCATGAGGTAGATACGCAGTATTTT
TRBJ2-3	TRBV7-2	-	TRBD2	CASSLSPSGGADTQYF	TGTGCCAGCAGCTTATCCCCTAGCGGGGGGGCCGATACGCAGTATTTT
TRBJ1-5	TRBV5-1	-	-	CASSWSGGLNQPQHF	TGCGCCAGCAGCTGGTCGGGGGGCCTCAATCAGCCCCAGCATTTT
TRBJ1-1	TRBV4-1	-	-	CASSQGRGGGGRYTEAFF	TGCGCCAGCAGCCAAGGGAGGGGTGGGGGGGGCCGGTACACTGAAGCTTTCTTT
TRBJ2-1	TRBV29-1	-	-	CSVAQGSSYNEQFF	TGCAGCGTTGCACAGGGATCATCCTACAATGAGCAGTTCTTC
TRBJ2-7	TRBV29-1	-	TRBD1	CSVLTPGQGVYEQYF	TGCAGCGTCCTCACTCCGGGACAGGGGGTCTACGAGCAGTACTTC
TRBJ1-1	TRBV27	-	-	CASSLSKARTEAFF	TGTGCCAGCAGTTTATCGAAGGCGCGGACTGAAGCTTTCTTT
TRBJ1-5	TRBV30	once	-	CAWSALGNQPQHF	TGTGCCTGGAGTGCACTCGGCAATCAGCCCCAGCATTTT
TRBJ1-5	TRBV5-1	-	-	CASSLAGGNRQPQHF	TGCGCCAGCAGCTTGGCCGGCGGGAATCGTCAGCCCCAGCATTTT
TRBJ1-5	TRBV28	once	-	CASDDSDNQPQHF	TGTGCCAGCGATGACAGCGACAATCAGCCCCAGCATTTT